The clone carrying this TCR beta chain was found once. CDR1 SGHVS and CDR2 FQNEAQ come from the germline V gene. The length of the CDR3 is 16 residues. Trimming removed 2 bases from V and 2 bases from J; junction bases left unmatched: 7. This sample is drawn from a study of blood T cell repertoires in COVID-19. The assay was immunoSEQ multiplex PCR, and TCRdb's table has in-frame clones only and misses some. The sample contains some 190,000 clones, roughly three quarters of which appear only once. This sequence joins TRBV7-8 and TRBJ2-7; TRBD2 matches at 9 bases. This sequence originates from a woman aged 45-65 years with active or convalescent COVID-19. The material sequenced was peripheral blood. The CDR3 is CASSLRWLAGPYEQYF. CDR3 nucleotides: TGTGCCAGCAGCTTAAGGTGGCTAGCGGGACCCTACGAGCAGTACTTC.